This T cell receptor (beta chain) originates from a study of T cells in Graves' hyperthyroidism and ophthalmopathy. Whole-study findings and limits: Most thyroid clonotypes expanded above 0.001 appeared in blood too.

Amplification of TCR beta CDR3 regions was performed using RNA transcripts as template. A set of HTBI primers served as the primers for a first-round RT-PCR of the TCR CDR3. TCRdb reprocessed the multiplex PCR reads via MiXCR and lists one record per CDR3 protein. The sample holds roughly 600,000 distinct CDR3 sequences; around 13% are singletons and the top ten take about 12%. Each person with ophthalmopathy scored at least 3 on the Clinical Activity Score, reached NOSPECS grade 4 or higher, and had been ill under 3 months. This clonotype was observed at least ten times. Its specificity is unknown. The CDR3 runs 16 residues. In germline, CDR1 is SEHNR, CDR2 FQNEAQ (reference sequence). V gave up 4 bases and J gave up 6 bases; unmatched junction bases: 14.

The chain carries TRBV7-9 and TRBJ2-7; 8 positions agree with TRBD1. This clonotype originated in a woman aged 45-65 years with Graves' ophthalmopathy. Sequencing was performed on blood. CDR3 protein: CASSSIRTGRSGEQYF. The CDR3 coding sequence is TGTGCCAGCAGCTCCATACGGACAGGGAGAAGTGGCGAGCAGTACTTC.